The TCR beta chain under discussion was sequenced for a study of blood T cell repertoires in COVID-19. Repertoires were generated with immunoSEQ multiplex PCR, while TCRdb's copy carries only in-frame clones and drops some. The sample gives around 90,000 clones, approximately 92% of which show up once; 6.3% is in the top ten. The germline V gene has CDR1 LGHNA and CDR2 YSLEER. Trimming pared 4 bases from V and 6 bases from J, leaving 6 bases between. The CDR3 is 12 residues long. The specimen sequenced was peripheral blood. This chain uses TRBV4-3 with TRBJ2-2; D uncertain. This sequence was found in a woman in her fifties or sixties with active COVID-19. CDR3 loop: CASSPFAGELFF. CDR3 DNA: TGCGCCAGCAGCCCCTTTGCCGGGGAGCTGTTTTTT.